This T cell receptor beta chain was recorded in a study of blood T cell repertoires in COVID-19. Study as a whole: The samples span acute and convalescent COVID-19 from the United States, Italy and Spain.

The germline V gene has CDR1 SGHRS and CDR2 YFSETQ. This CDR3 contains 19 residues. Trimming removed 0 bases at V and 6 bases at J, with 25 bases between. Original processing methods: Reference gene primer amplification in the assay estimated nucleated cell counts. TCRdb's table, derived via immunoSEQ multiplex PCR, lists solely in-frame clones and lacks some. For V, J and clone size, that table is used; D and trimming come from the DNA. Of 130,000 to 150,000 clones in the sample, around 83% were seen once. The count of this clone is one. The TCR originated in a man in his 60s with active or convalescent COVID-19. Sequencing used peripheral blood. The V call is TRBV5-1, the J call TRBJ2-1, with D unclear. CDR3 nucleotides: TGCGCCAGCAGCTTGGGACTTGCAAATTCTCTTCGGTGGGTCAATGAGCAGTTCTTC. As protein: CASSLGLANSLRWVNEQFF. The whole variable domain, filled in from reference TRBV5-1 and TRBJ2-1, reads KAGVTQTPRYLIKTRGQQVTLSCSPISGHRSVSWYQQTPGQGLQFLFEYFSETQRNKGNFPGRFSGRQFSNSRSEMNVSTLELGDSALYLCASSLGLANSLRWVNEQFFGPGTRLTVL.